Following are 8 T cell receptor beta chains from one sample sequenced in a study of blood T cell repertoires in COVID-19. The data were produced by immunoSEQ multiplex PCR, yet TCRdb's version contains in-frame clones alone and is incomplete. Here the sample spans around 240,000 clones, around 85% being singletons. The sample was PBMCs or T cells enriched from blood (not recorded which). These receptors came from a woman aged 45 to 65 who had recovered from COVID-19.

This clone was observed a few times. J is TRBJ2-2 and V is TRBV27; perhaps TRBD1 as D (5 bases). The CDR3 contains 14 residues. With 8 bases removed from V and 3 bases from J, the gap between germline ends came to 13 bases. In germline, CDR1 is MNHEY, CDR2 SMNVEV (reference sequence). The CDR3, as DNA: TGTGCCAGCCGGGCAGGGAAAGACACCGGGGAGCTGTTTTTT. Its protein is CASRAGKDTGELFF.

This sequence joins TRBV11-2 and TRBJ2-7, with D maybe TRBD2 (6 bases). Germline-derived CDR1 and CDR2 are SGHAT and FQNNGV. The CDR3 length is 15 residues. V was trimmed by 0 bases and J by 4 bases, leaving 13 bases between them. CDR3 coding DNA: TGTGCCAGCAGCTTAGATGGCAGGGAGGCGTACGAGCAGTACTTC. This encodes CASSLDGREAYEQYF.

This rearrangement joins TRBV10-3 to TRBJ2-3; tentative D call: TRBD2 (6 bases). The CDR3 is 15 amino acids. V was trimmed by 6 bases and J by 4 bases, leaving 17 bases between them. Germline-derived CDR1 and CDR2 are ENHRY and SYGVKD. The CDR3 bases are TGTGCCATCAGCATTCTCCGGGGGAAAGCAGATACGCAGTATTTT. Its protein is CAISILRGKADTQYF.

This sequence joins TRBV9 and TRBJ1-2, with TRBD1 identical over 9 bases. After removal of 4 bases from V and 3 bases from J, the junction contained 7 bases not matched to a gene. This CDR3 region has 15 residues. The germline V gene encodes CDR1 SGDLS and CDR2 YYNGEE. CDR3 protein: CASSISGTGHYGYTF. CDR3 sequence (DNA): TGTGCCAGCAGCATTTCCGGGACAGGGCACTATGGCTACACCTTC. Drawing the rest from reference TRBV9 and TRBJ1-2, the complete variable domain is DSGVTQTPKHLITATGQRVTLRCSPRSGDLSVYWYQQSLDQGLQFLIQYYNGEERAKGNILERFSAQQFPDLHSELNLSSLELGDSALYFCASSISGTGHYGYTFGSGTRLTVV.

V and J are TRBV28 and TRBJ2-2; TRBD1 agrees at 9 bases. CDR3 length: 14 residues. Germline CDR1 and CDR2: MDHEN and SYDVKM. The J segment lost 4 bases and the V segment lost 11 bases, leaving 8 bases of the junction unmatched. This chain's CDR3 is CAGNRGRGTGELFF. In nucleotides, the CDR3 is TGTGCCGGGAACAGGGGGCGCGGCACCGGGGAGCTGTTTTTT.

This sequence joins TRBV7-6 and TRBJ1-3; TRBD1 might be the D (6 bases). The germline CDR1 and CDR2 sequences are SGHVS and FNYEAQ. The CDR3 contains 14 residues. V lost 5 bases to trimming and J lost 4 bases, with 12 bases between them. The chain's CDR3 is CASSQTGGGNTIYF. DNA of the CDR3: TGTGCCAGCAGCCAGACAGGAGGCGGAAACACCATATATTTT.

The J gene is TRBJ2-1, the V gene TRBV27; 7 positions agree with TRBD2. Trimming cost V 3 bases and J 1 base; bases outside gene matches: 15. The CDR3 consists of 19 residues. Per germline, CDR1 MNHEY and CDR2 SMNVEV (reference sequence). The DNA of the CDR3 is TGTGCCAGCAGTTTGTGGGAGGGCTACAGGTCCACTTCCTACAATGAGCAGTTCTTC. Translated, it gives CASSLWEGYRSTSYNEQFF.

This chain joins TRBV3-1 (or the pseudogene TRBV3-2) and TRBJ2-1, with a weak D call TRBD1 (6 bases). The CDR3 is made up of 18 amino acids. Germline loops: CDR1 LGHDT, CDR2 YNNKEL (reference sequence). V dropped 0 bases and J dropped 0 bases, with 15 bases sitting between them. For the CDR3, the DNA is TGTGCCAGCAGCCAAGAGGGACACTTTACGAGCTCCTACAATGAGCAGTTCTTC. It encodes CASSQEGHFTSSYNEQFF.